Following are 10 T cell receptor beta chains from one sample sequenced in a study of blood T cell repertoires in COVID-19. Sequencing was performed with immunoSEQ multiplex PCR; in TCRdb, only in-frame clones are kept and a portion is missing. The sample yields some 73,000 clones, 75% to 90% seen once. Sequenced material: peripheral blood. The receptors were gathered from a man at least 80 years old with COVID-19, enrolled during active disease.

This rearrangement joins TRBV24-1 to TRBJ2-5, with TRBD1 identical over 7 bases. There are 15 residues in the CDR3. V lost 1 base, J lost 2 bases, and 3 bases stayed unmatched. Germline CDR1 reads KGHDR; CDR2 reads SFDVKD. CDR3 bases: TGTGCCACCAGTGATTTCAGCAGGGGGCAAGAGACCCAGTACTTC. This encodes CATSDFSRGQETQYF.

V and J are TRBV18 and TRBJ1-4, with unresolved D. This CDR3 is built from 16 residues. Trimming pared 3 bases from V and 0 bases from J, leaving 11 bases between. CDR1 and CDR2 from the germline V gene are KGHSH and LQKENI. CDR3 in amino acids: CASSPWTPSTNEKLFF. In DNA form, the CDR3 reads TGTGCCAGCTCACCTTGGACTCCTTCAACTAATGAAAAACTGTTTTTT. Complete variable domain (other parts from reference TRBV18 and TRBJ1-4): NAGVMQNPRHLVRRRGQEARLRCSPMKGHSHVYWYRQLPEEGLKFMVYLQKENIIDESGMPKERFSAEFPKEGPSILRIQQVVRGDSAAYFCASSPWTPSTNEKLFFGSGTQLSVL.

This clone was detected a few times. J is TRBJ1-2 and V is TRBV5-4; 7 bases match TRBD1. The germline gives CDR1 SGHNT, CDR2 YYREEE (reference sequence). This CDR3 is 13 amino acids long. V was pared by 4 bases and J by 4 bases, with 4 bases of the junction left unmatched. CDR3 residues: CASSRQGTYGYTF. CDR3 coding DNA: TGTGCCAGCAGCAGACAGGGTACCTATGGCTACACCTTC.

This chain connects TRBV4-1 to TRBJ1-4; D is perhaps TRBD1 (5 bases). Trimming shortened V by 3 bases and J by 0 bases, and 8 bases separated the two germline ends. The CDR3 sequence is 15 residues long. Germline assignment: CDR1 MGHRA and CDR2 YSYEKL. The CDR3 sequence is CASSHSGTTNEKLFF. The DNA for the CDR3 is TGCGCCAGCAGCCACTCAGGGACAACTAATGAAAAACTGTTTTTT.

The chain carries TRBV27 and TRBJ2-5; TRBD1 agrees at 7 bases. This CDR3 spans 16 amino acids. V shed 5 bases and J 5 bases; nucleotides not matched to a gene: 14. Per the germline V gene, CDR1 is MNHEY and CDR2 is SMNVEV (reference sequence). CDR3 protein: CASSSPYRGRSETQYF. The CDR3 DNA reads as TGTGCCAGCAGTAGCCCCTACAGGGGCCGGTCGGAGACCCAGTACTTC.

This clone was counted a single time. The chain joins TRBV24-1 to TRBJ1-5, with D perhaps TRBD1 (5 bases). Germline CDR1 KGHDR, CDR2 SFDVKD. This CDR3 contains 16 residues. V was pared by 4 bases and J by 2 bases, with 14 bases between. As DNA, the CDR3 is TGTGCCACCAGTGAGGCAGGACAAGAGGGCAATCAGCCCCAGCATTTT. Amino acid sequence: CATSEAGQEGNQPQHF.

CDR3 sequence (DNA): TGTGCCAGCAGCTTATCCGGGACAGGGAATCCTAATGAAAAACTGTTTTTT. It specifies CASSLSGTGNPNEKLFF. V and J are TRBV7-9 and TRBJ1-4; 9 nucleotides agree with TRBD1. CDR3 length: 17 residues. The germline CDR1 and CDR2 sequences are SEHNR and FQNEAQ (reference sequence). V was pared by 2 bases and J by 3 bases, with 7 bases of the junction left unmatched.

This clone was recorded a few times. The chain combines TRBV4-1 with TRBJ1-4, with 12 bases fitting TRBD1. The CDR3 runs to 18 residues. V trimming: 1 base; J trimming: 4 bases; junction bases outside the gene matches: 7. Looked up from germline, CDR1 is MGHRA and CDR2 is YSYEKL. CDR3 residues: CASSQVPRDRGRNEKLFF. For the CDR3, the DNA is TGCGCCAGCAGCCAAGTTCCCAGGGACAGGGGGCGTAATGAAAAACTGTTTTTT.

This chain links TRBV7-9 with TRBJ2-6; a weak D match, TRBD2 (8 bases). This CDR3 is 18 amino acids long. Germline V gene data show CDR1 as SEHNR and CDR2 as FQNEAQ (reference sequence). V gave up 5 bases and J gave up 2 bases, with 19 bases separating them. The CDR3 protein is CASSRREGAGAGANVLTF. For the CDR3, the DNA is TGTGCCAGCAGCCGCCGGGAGGGGGCGGGGGCTGGGGCCAACGTCCTGACTTTC.

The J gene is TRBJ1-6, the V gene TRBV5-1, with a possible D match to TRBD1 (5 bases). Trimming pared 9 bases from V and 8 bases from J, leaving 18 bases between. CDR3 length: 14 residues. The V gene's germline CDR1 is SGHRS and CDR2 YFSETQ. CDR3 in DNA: TGCGCCACCCGGGGGTCTTGGGGTGATTCACCCCTCCACTTT. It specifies CATRGSWGDSPLHF.